This T cell receptor beta chain was captured by sequencing in a study of post-analysis software for immune sequencing data. The CDR3 has 13 amino acids. Germline V gene lookup returns CDR1 SQVTM and CDR2 ANQGSEA. Trimming removed 7 bases at V and 4 bases at J, with 15 bases between. cDNA libraries of TCR beta carried unique molecular identifiers. TCRdb analysed the PCR reads with MiXCR anew, one entry per CDR3 protein. The data contain approximately 630,000 distinct CDR3 sequences, more than 50% of them singletons. Points from the study as a whole: When patients were compared with controls, four to six TRBV segments were more frequent, TRBV5-6, TRBV5-1 and TRBV20-1 among them.

A remark on this clonotype: The target antigen is unknown.

Input material: blood. The rearrangement links TRBV29-1 to TRBJ2-3; a possible D gene is TRBD2 (6 bases). This receptor was taken from a girl aged 2-9 years with multiple sclerosis. This CDR3 is CSAKGTYSDTQYF. The CDR3 DNA reads TGCAGCGCCAAAGGGACTTACTCAGATACGCAGTATTTT.